The TCR beta chain under discussion was sequenced for a study of HIV-infected patients and healthy controls. In the case of this clonotype: Its antigen is still unknown.

Germline V gene lookup returns CDR1 MNHEY and CDR2 SMNVEV (reference sequence). J lost 3 bases, V lost 3 bases, and 19 bases had no gene match. CDR3 length: 20 amino acids. No cell fractionation was done, so the repertoire covers all unsorted peripheral blood T cells. Study-wide findings and caveats: HIV-associated CDR3 frequencies dropped significantly during therapy; CMV-associated ones, mostly rising, changed nonsignificantly.

Approximately 500 ng RNA was reverse transcribed with alpha and beta constant-region primers. Each of the alpha and beta chains got its own library through chain-specific third strand synthesis with indices. A 12-nucleotide barcode per molecule came from two concatenated random hexamers added pre-amplification. TCRdb independently ran MiXCR on the 5' RACE reads; one entry per CDR3 protein. The data contain 19,000 or so distinct CDR3 sequences, about 9.4% of them singletons. The TCR comes from an adult in good health. The sequencing input was blood. The chain employs TRBV27 and TRBJ1-3; 8 positions match TRBD1. The CDR3 is CASSFPNQFKQGVVGNTIYF. CDR3 DNA sequence: TGTGCCAGCAGTTTCCCGAATCAATTTAAACAGGGGGTTGTTGGAAACACCATATATTTT.